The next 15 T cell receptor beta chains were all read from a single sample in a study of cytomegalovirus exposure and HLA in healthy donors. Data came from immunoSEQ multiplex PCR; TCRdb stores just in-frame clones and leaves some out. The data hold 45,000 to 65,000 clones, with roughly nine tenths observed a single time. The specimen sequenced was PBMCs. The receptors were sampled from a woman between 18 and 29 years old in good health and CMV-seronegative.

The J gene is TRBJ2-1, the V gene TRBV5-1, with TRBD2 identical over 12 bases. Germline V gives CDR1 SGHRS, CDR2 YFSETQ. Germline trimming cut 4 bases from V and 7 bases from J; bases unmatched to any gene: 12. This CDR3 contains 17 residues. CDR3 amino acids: CASSPPSSGRASNEQFF. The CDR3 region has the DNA TGCGCCAGCAGCCCTCCCTCTAGCGGGAGGGCCAGTAATGAGCAGTTCTTC. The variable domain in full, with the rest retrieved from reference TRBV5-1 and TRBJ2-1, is KAGVTQTPRYLIKTRGQQVTLSCSPISGHRSVSWYQQTPGQGLQFLFEYFSETQRNKGNFPGRFSGRQFSNSRSEMNVSTLELGDSALYLCASSPPSSGRASNEQFFGPGTRLTVL.

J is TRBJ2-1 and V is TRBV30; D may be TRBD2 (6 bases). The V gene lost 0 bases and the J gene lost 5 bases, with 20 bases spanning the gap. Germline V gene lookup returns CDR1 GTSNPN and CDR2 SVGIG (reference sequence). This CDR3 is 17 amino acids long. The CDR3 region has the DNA TGTGCCTGGAGTGTAGACCGGCCGAAGGCGGGAAACAATGAGCAGTTCTTC. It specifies CAWSVDRPKAGNNEQFF.

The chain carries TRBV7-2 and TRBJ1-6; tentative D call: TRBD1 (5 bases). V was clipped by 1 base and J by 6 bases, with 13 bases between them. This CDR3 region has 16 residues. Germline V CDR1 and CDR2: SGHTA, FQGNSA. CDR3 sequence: CASSLGLGAVNSPLHF. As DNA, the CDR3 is TGTGCCAGCAGCTTAGGGCTAGGGGCCGTTAATTCACCCCTCCACTTT.

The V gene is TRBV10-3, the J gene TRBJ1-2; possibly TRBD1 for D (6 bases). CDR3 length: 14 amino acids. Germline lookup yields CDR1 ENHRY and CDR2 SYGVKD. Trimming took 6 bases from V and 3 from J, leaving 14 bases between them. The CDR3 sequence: CAISKPQGDYGYTF. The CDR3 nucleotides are TGTGCCATCAGCAAACCACAGGGAGACTATGGCTACACCTTC.

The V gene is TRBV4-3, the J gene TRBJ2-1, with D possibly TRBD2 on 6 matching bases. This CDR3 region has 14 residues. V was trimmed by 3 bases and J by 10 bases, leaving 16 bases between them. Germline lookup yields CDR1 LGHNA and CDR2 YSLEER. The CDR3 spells CASSHGTGALEQFF. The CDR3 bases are TGCGCCAGCAGCCACGGGACTGGCGCCTTGGAGCAGTTCTTC.

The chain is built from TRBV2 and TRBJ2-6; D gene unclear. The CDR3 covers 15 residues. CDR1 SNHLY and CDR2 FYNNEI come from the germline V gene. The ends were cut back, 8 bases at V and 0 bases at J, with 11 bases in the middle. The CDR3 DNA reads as TGTGCCAGCCGCGACTTGAGCTCTGGGGCCAACGTCCTGACTTTC. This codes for CASRDLSSGANVLTF.

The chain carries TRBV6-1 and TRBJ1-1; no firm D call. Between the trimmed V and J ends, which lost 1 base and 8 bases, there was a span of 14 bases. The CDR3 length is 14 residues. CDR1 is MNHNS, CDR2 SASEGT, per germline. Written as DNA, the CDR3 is TGTGCCAGCAGTGAAGGCGGTACCATCCTCGAAGCTTTCTTT. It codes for CASSEGGTILEAFF.

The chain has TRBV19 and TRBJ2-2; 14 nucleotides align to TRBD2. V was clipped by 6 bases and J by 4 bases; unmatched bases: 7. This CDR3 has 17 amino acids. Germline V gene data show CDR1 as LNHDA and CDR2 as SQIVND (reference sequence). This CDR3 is CASSMTSGGASTGELFF. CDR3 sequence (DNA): TGTGCCAGTAGCATGACTAGCGGGGGGGCGAGCACCGGGGAGCTGTTTTTT.

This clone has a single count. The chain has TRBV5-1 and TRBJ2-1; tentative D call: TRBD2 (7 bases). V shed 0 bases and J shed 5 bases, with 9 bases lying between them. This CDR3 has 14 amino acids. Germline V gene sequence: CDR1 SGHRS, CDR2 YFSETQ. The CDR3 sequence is CASSLAGGDNEQFF. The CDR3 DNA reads TGCGCCAGCAGCTTGGCGGGGGGCGACAATGAGCAGTTCTTC.

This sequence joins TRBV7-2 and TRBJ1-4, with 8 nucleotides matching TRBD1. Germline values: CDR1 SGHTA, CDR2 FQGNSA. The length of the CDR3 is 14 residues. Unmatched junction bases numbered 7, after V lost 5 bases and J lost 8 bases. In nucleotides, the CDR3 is TGTGCCAGCAGCCCAGGACAGGGAGGGGAAAAACTGTTTTTT. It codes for CASSPGQGGEKLFF. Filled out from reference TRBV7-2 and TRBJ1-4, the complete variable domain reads GAGVSQSPSNKVTEKGKDVELRCDPISGHTALYWYRQSLGQGLEFLIYFQGNSAPDKSGLPSDRFSAERTGGSVSTLTIQRTQQEDSAVYLCASSPGQGGEKLFFGSGTQLSVL.

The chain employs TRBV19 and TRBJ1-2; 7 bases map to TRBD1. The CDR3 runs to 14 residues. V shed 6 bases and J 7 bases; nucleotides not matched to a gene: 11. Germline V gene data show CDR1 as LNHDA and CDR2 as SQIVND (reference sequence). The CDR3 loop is CASSRDSLYGGYTF. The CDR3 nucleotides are TGTGCCAGTAGCCGGGACAGCCTCTATGGTGGCTACACCTTC.

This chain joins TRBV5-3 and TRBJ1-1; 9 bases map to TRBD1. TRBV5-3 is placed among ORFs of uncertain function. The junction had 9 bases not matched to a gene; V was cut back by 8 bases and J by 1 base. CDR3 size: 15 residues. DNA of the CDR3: TGTGCCAGGGGCGAAACAGGGGGCCGGAACACTGAAGCTTTCTTT. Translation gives CARGETGGRNTEAFF.

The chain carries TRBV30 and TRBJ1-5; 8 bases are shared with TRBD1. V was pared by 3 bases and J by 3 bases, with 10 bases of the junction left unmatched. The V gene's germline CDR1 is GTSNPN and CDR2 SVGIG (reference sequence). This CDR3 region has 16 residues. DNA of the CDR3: TGTGCCTGGAGCGACCCCGGACAGGGATACAATCAGCCCCAGCATTTT. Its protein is CAWSDPGQGYNQPQHF.

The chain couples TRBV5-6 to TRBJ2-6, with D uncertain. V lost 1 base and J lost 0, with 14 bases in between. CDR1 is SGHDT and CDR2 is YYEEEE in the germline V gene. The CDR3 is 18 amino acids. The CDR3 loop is CASSLWAISYSGANVLTF. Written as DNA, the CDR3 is TGTGCCAGCAGCTTGTGGGCAATAAGTTACTCTGGGGCCAACGTCCTGACTTTC.

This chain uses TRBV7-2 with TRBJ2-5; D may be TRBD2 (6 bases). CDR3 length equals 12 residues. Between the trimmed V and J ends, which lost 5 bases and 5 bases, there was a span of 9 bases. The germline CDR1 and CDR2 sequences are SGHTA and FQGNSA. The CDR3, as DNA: TGTGCCAGCAGCAGCGGGCGGGAGACCCAGTACTTC. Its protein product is CASSSGRETQYF.